These 9 T cell receptor beta chains were all obtained from the same sample, sequenced in a study of blood T cell repertoires in COVID-19. Assay: immunoSEQ multiplex PCR; the TCRdb copy retains only in-frame clones and omits some. The repertoire holds roughly 60,000 clones, with about 87% as singletons. The specimen was peripheral blood. The receptors originated from a human donor with active COVID-19. The donor label of this sample is uncertain.

V usage is TRBV19 and J usage is TRBJ2-2, with a possible D match to TRBD1 (6 bases). The CDR3 totals 16 residues. V was shortened by 6 bases and J by 4 bases, with 18 bases between the two germline ends. Germline CDR1 is LNHDA and CDR2 is SQIVND (reference sequence). CDR3 nucleotides: TGTGCCAGTAGCCCATATTCAGGGGCGAGCACCGGGGAGCTGTTTTTT. This gives the protein CASSPYSGASTGELFF.

The CDR3 spells CASSYSERHTEAFF. CDR3 in DNA: TGTGCCAGCAGTTACTCCGAGAGGCACACTGAAGCTTTCTTT. The rearrangement joins TRBV6-5 to TRBJ1-1; D unclear. Germline V gene lookup returns CDR1 MNHEY and CDR2 SVGAGI. The CDR3 is 14 amino acids. V gave up 0 bases and J gave up 3 bases, with 8 bases separating them.

Here the CDR3 DNA reads TGTGCCAGCCGTCACCGGGACTTCTACGAGCAGTACTTC. It codes for CASRHRDFYEQYF. V and J are TRBV2 and TRBJ2-7, with a tentative D call TRBD2 (6 bases). Germline CDR1 SNHLY, CDR2 FYNNEI. V lost 8 bases, J lost 3 bases, and 14 bases lay in between. The CDR3 is 13 amino acids.

This sequence joins TRBV5-6 and TRBJ1-4; 10 nucleotides align to TRBD1. Germline lookup yields CDR1 SGHDT and CDR2 YYEEEE. There are 16 residues in the CDR3. V lost 2 bases to trimming and J lost 2 bases; unmatched junction nucleotides: 3. The CDR3 DNA reads as TGTGCCAGCAGCTTCCTGGACAGGGGGACTAATGAAAAACTGTTTTTT. As protein: CASSFLDRGTNEKLFF.

The chain joins TRBV5-4 to TRBJ2-2; D ambiguous. This CDR3 is built from 13 residues. Trimming took off 2 bases at V and 4 bases at J, with 6 bases between the two ends. Germline CDR1 is SGHNT and CDR2 is YYREEE (reference sequence). The DNA of the CDR3 is TGTGCCAGCAGCTTATCCGTCACCGGGGAGCTGTTTTTT. Translation gives CASSLSVTGELFF.

The CDR3 protein is CASSIFSGRMDEQFF. The CDR3 DNA reads TGTGCCAGTAGTATATTCAGCGGGAGAATGGATGAGCAGTTCTTC. V usage is TRBV19 and J usage is TRBJ2-1; 8 bases are a match to TRBD2. V shed 2 bases and J 8 bases; nucleotides not matched to a gene: 8. Germline CDR1 LNHDA, CDR2 SQIVND (reference sequence). The CDR3 totals 15 residues.

The chain links TRBV6-5 to TRBJ1-5; D perhaps matches TRBD1 (5 bases). The V end lost 6 bases, the J end lost 3 bases, and 9 bases lay between the germline ends. The CDR3 extends over 13 amino acids. Germline loops: CDR1 MNHEY, CDR2 SVGAGI. The CDR3 DNA is TGTGCCAGCAGGGGGCAGTACAATCAGCCCCAGCATTTT. Encoded protein: CASRGQYNQPQHF.

This chain uses TRBV20-1 with TRBJ2-7; 9 nucleotides match TRBD1. The CDR3 is made up of 14 amino acids. V lost 3 bases, J lost 0 bases, and 3 bases stayed unmatched. Germline CDR1 DFQATT, CDR2 SNEGSKA (reference sequence). The DNA for the CDR3 is TGCAGTGCTAGTGGGGGACAGGGCTCCTACGAGCAGTACTTC. Translating it yields CSASGGQGSYEQYF.

J is TRBJ2-7 and V is TRBV7-2, with 12 bases aligning to TRBD2. CDR1 and CDR2 from the germline V gene are SGHTA and FQGNSA. CDR3 length: 15 amino acids. The trim removed 0 bases at V and 5 bases at J, leaving 2 bases unmatched. In DNA, the CDR3 is TGTGCCAGCAGCTTAGCCCTAGCGGGAGGGCACGAGCAGTACTTC. This encodes CASSLALAGGHEQYF.